This T cell receptor (beta chain) appears in the sequencing data of a study of T cell responses to AZD1222 COVID-19 vaccine. Study-wide findings and caveats: Spike as a whole was targeted by vaccine-associated CD4 TCRs, dominant at 160-218 and 743-854.

Clones were read by immunoSEQ multiplex PCR, and TCRdb kept only the in-frame ones, dropping some. This sample yields 130,000 to 150,000 clones, of which under 95% are seen a single time; 4% to 6% belongs to the top ten. Remarks on this clone: Its antigen is as yet unknown.

This sequence originates from an adult in good health. The source material was peripheral blood, sampled on day 0 of AZD1222 vaccination.

Here the CDR3 DNA reads TGTGCCAGTAGTACTACCGGGAGTTTCGGATCACCCCTCCACTTT. Translating gives CASSTTGSFGSPLHF. The rearrangement links TRBV19 to TRBJ1-6; D is ambiguous. CDR1 and CDR2 from the germline V gene are LNHDA and SQIVND (reference sequence). V was pared by 4 bases and J by 10 bases, with 17 bases between. There are 15 residues in the CDR3.